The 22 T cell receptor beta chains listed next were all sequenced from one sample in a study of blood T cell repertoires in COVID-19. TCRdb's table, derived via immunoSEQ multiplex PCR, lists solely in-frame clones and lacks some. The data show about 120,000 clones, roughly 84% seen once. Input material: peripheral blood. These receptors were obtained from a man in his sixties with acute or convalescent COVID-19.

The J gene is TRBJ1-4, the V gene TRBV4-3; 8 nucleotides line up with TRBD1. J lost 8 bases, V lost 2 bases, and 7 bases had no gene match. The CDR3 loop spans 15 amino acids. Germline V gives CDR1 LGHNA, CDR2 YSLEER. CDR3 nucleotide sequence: TGCGCCAGCAGCCAACAACCGGGACAGGAAGAAAAACTGTTTTTT. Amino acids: CASSQQPGQEEKLFF.

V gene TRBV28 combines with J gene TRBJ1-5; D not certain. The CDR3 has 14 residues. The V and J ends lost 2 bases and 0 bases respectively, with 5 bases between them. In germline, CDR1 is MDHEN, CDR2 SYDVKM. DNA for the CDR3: TGTGCCAGCAGTTTACCGGGTAGCAATCAGCCCCAGCATTTT. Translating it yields CASSLPGSNQPQHF.

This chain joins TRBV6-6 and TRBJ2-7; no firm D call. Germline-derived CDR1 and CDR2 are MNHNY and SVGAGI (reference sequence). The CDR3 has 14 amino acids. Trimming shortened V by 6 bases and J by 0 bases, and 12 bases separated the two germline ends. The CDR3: CASRGGSISYEQYF. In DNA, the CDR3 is TGTGCCAGCAGAGGCGGATCAATCTCCTACGAGCAGTACTTC.

As DNA, the CDR3 is TGTGCCAGCAGCCGCAATTCCGGGAGGGGCAATGAGCAGTTCTTC. Amino acids: CASSRNSGRGNEQFF. The rearrangement joins TRBV7-3 to TRBJ2-1, with 8 bases matching TRBD2. This CDR3 region has 15 residues. Per the germline V gene, CDR1 is SGHTA and CDR2 is FQGTGA. The junction had 9 bases not matched to a gene; V was cut back by 5 bases and J by 6 bases.

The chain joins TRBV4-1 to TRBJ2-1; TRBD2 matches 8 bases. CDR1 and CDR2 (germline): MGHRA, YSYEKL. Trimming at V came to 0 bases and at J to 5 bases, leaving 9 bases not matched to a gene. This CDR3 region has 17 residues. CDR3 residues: CASSQDLASGLDNEQFF. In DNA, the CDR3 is TGCGCCAGCAGCCAAGATCTGGCTAGCGGGTTGGACAATGAGCAGTTCTTC.

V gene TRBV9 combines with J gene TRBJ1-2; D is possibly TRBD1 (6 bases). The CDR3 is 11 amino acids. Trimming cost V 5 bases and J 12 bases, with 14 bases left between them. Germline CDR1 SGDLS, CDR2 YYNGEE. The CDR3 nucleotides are TGTGCCAGCAGTCTAGGGGGTGAAGACACCTTC. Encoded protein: CASSLGGEDTF.

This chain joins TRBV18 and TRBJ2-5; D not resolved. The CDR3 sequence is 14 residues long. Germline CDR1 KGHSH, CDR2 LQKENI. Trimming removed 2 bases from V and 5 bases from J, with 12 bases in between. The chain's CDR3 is CASSPGTPGETQYF. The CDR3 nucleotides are TGTGCCAGCTCACCAGGTACTCCGGGTGAGACCCAGTACTTC.

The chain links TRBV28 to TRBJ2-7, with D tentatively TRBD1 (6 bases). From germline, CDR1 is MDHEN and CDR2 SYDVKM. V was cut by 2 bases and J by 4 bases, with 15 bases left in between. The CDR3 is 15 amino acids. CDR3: CASSLITGFMYEQYF. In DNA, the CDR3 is TGTGCCAGCAGTTTAATTACAGGGTTCATGTACGAGCAGTACTTC. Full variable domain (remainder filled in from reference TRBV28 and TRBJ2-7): DVKVTQSSRYLVKRTGEKVFLECVQDMDHENMFWYRQDPGLGLRLIYFSYDVKMKEKGDIPEGYSVSREKKERFSLILESASTNQTSMYLCASSLITGFMYEQYFGPGTRLTVT.

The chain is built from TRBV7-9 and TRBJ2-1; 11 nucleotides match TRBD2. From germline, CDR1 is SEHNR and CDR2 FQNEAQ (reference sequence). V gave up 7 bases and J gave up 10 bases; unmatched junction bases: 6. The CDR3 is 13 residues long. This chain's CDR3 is CASNPSGRTEQFF. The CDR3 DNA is TGTGCCAGCAACCCTAGCGGGAGGACGGAGCAGTTCTTC.

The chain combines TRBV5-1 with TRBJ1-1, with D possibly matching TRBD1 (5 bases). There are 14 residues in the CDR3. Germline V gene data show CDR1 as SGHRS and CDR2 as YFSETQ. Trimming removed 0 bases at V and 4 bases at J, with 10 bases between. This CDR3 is CASSLAGRGTEAFF. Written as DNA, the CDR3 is TGCGCCAGCAGCTTGGCAGGGAGGGGCACTGAAGCTTTCTTT.

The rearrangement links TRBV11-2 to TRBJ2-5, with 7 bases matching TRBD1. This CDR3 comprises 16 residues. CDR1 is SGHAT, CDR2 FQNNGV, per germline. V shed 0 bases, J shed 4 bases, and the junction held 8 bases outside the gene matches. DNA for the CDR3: TGTGCCAGCAGCTTAGATGGATTCAGGGGGTCAGAGACCCAGTACTTC. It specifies CASSLDGFRGSETQYF. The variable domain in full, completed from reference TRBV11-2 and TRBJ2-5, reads EAGVAQSPRYKIIEKRQSVAFWCNPISGHATLYWYQQILGQGPKLLIQFQNNGVVDDSQLPKDRFSAERLKGVDSTLKIQPAKLEDSAVYLCASSLDGFRGSETQYFGPGTRLLVL.

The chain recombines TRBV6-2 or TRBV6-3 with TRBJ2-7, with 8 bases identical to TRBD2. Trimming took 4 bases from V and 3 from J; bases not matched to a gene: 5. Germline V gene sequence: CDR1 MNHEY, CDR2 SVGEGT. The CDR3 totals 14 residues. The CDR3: CASSFGGRSYEQYF. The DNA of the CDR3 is TGTGCCAGCAGTTTTGGCGGGAGGAGCTACGAGCAGTACTTC.

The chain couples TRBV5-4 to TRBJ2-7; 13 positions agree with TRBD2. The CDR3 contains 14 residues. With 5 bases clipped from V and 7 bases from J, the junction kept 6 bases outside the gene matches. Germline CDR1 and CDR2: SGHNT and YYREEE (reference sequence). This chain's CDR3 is CASRLAGGPREQYF. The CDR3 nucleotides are TGTGCCAGCAGACTAGCGGGAGGGCCGCGAGAGCAGTACTTC.

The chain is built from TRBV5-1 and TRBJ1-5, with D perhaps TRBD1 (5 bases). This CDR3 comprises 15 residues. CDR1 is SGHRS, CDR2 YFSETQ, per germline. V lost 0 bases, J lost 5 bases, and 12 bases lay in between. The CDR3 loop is CASSLGYDSDQPQHF. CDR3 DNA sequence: TGCGCCAGCAGCTTGGGGTACGACAGCGATCAGCCCCAGCATTTT.

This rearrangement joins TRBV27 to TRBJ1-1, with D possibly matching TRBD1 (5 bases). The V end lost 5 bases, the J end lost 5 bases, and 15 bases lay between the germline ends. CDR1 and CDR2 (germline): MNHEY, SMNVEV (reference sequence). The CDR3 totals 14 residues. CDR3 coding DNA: TGTGCCAGCAGTCGGGGGGAACAGGCTACTGAAGCTTTCTTT. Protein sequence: CASSRGEQATEAFF.

The CDR3 sequence is CASSERGGLALSGYTF. The CDR3, as DNA: TGTGCCAGCAGTGAAAGGGGGGGATTGGCTTTGAGCGGCTACACCTTC. The chain joins TRBV25-1 to TRBJ1-2; D is perhaps TRBD1 (6 bases). V lost 2 bases, J lost 8 bases, and 21 bases lay in between. CDR1 is MGHDK, CDR2 SYGVNS, per germline. CDR3 length equals 16 residues.

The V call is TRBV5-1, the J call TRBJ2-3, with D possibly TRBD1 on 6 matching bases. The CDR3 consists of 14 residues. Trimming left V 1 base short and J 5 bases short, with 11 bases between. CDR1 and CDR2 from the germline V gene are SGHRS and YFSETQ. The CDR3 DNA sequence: TGCGCCAGCAGCTTGATGGGGGCCGGAGATACGCAGTATTTT. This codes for CASSLMGAGDTQYF.

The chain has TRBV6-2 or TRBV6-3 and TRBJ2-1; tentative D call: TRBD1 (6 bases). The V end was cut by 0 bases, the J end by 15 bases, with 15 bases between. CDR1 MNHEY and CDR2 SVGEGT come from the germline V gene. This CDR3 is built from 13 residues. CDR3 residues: CASSYSQGTRPFF. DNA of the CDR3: TGTGCCAGCAGTTACTCTCAGGGGACCCGGCCGTTCTTC.

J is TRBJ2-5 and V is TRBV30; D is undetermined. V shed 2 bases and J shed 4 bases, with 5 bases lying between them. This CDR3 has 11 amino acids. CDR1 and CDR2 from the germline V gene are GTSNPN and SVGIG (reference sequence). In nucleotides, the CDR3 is TGTGCCTGGAGTCCCGGAGAGACCCAGTACTTC. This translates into CAWSPGETQYF.

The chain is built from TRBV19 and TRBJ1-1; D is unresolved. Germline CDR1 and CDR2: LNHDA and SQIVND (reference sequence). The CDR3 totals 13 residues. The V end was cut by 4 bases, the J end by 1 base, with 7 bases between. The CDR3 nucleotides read TGTGCCAGTAGTAAGAAGCCGAACACTGAAGCTTTCTTT. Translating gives CASSKKPNTEAFF.

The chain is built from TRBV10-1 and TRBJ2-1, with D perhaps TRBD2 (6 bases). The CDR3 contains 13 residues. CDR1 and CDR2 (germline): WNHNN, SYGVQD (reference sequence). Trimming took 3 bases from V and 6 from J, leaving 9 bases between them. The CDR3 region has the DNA TGCGCCAGCAGTGAACGGGAGCTCAATGAGCAGTTCTTC. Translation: CASSERELNEQFF.

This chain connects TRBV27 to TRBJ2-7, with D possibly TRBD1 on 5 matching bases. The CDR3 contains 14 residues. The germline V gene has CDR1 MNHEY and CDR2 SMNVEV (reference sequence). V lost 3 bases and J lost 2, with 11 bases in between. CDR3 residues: CASSFKAGPYEQYF. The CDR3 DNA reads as TGTGCCAGCAGTTTCAAGGCAGGGCCCTACGAGCAGTACTTC.